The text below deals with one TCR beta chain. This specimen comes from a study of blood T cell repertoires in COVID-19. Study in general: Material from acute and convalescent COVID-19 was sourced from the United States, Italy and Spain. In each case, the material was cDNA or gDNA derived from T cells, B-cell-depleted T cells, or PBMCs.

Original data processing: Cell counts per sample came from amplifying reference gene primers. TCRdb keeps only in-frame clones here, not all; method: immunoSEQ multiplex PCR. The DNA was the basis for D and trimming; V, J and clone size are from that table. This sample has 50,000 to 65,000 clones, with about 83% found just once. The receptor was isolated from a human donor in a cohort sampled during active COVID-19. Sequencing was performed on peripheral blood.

The DNA of the CDR3 is TGTGCCAGCAGCCGGGACAGCCCTAACTATGGCTACACCTTC. This translates into CASSRDSPNYGYTF. The chain uses TRBV7-9 and TRBJ1-2; 7 bases are shared with TRBD1. In germline, CDR1 is SEHNR, CDR2 FQNEAQ (reference sequence). This CDR3 is built from 14 residues. Trimming at V came to 5 bases and at J to 0 bases, leaving 3 bases not matched to a gene.